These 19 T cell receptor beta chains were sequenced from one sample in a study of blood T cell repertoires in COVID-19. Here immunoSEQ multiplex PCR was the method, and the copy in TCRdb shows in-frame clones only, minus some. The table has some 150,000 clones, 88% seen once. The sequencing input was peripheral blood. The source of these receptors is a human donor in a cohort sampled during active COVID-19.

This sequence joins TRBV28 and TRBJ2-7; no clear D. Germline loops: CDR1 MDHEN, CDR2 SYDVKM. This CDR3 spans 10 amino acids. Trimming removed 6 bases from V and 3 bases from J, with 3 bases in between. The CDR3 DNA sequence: TGTGCCAGCAGCCACTACGAGCAGTACTTC. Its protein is CASSHYEQYF.

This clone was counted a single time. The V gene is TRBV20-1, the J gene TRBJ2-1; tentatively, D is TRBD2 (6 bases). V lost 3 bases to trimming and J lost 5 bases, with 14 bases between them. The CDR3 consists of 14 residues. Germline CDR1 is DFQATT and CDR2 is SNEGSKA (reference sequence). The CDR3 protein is CSASWRAPHNEQFF. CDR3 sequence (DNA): TGCAGTGCTAGTTGGAGGGCCCCGCACAATGAGCAGTTCTTC.

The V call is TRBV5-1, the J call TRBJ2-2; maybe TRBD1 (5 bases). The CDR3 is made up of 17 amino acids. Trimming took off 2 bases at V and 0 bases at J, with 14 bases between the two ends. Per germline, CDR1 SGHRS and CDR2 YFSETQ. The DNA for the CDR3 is TGCGCCAGCAGCTTTAATGGGGCCATTTCGAACACCGGGGAGCTGTTTTTT. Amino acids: CASSFNGAISNTGELFF.

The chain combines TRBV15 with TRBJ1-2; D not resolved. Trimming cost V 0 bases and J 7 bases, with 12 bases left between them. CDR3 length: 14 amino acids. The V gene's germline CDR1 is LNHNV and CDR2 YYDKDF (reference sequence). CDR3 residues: CATSRDIGRVGYTF. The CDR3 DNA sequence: TGTGCCACCAGCAGAGATATTGGCCGGGTTGGCTACACCTTC.

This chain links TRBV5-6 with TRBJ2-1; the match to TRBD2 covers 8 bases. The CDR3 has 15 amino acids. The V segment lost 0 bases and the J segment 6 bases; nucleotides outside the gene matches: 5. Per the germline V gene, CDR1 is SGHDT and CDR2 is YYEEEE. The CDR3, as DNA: TGTGCCAGCAGCTTGGTGACTCGGGGGGGCAATGAGCAGTTCTTC. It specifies CASSLVTRGGNEQFF.

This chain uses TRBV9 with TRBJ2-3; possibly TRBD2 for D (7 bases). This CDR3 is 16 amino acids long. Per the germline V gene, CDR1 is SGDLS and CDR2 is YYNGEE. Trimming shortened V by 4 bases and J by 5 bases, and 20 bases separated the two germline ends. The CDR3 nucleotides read TGTGCCAGCAGCCCCCATGGCCGGGGGGCTGTAGATACGCAGTATTTT. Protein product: CASSPHGRGAVDTQYF.

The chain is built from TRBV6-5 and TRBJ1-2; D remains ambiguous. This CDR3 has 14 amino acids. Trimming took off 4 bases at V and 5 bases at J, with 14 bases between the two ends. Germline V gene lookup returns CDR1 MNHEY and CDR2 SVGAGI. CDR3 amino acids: CASSSNLVEYGYTF. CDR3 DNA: TGTGCCAGCAGTTCGAATCTTGTGGAGTATGGCTACACCTTC.

Here the CDR3 DNA reads TGTGCCACCAGTGACCCCGGGACAGGGGGATATGGCTACACCTTC. Protein product: CATSDPGTGGYGYTF. The chain combines TRBV24-1 with TRBJ1-2, with TRBD1 matching 11 bases. Germline trimming cut 4 bases from V and 5 bases from J; bases unmatched to any gene: 5. The CDR3 is 15 residues long. CDR1 KGHDR and CDR2 SFDVKD come from the germline V gene.

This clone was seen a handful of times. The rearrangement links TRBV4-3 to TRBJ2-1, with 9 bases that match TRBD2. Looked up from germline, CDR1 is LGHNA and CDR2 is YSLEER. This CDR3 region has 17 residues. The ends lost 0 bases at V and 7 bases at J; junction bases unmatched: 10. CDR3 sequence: CASSQDRSRGGRNEQFF. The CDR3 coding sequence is TGCGCCAGCAGCCAAGATCGGTCGCGGGGGGGCCGGAATGAGCAGTTCTTC.

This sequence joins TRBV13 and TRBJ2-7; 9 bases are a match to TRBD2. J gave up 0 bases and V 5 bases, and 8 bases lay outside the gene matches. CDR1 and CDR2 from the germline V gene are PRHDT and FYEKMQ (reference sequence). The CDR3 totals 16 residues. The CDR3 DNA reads TGTGCCAGCAGCGGCCGGACTAGCGTGAGCTCCTACGAGCAGTACTTC. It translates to CASSGRTSVSSYEQYF.

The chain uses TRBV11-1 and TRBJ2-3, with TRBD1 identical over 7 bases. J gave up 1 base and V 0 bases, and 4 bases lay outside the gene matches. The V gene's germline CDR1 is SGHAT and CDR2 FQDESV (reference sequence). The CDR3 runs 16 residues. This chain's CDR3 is CASSLAGTAGTDTQYF. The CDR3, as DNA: TGTGCCAGCAGCTTAGCTGGGACAGCTGGCACAGATACGCAGTATTTT.

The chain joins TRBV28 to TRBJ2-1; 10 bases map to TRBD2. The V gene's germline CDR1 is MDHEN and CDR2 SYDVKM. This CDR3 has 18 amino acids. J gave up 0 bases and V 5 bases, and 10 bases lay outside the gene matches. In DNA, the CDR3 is TGTGCCAGCAGTGGGGCTAGCGGGAGACATGCCTCCTACAATGAGCAGTTCTTC. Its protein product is CASSGASGRHASYNEQFF.

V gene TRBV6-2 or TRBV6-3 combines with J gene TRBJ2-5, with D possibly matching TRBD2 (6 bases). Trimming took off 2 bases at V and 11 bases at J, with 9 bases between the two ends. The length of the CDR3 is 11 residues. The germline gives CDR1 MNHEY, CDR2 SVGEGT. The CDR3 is CASSYGLQQYF. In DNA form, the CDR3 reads TGTGCCAGCAGTTACGGACTACAGCAGTACTTC.

The CDR3 here is CASSLFSGRRTDTQYF. The CDR3 nucleotides are TGTGCCAGCAGCTTGTTTAGCGGGAGGCGCACAGATACGCAGTATTTT. The V and J genes are TRBV5-6 and TRBJ2-3; 10 bases agree with TRBD2. Germline V gene data show CDR1 as SGHDT and CDR2 as YYEEEE. The trim removed 1 base at V and 1 base at J, leaving 3 bases unmatched. The CDR3 runs to 16 residues.

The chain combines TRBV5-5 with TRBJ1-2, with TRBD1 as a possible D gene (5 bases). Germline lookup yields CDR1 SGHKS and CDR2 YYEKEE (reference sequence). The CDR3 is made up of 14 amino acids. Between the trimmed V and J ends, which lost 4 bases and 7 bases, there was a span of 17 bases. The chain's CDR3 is CASSAPWGESGYTF. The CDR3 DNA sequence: TGTGCCAGCAGCGCCCCATGGGGGGAGTCTGGCTACACCTTC.

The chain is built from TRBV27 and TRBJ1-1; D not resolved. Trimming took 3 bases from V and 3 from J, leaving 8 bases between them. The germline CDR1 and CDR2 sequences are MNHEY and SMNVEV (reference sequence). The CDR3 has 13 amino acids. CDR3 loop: CASSFSMYTEAFF. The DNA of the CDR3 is TGTGCCAGCAGTTTTTCAATGTACACTGAAGCTTTCTTT.

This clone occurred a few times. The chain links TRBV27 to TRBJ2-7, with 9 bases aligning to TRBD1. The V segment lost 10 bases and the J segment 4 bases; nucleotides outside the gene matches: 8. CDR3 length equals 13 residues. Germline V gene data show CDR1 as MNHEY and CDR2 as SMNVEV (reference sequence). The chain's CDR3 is CATRGTGRYEQYF. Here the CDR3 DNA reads TGTGCCACCAGAGGGACAGGGAGATACGAGCAGTACTTC.

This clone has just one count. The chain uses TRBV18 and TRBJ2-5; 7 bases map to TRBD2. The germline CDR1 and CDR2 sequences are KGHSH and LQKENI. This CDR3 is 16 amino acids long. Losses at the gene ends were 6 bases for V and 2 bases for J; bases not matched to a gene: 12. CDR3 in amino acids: CASSSSAGALQETQYF. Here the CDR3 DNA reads TGTGCCAGCTCCTCTTCCGCGGGAGCCCTTCAAGAGACCCAGTACTTC.

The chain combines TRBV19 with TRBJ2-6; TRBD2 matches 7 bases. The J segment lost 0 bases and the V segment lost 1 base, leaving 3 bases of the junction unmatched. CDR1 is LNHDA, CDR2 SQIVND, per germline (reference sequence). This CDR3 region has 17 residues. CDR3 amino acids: CASSIGGTNSGANVLTF. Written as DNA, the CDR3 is TGTGCCAGTAGTATAGGGGGGACTAACTCTGGGGCCAACGTCCTGACTTTC.